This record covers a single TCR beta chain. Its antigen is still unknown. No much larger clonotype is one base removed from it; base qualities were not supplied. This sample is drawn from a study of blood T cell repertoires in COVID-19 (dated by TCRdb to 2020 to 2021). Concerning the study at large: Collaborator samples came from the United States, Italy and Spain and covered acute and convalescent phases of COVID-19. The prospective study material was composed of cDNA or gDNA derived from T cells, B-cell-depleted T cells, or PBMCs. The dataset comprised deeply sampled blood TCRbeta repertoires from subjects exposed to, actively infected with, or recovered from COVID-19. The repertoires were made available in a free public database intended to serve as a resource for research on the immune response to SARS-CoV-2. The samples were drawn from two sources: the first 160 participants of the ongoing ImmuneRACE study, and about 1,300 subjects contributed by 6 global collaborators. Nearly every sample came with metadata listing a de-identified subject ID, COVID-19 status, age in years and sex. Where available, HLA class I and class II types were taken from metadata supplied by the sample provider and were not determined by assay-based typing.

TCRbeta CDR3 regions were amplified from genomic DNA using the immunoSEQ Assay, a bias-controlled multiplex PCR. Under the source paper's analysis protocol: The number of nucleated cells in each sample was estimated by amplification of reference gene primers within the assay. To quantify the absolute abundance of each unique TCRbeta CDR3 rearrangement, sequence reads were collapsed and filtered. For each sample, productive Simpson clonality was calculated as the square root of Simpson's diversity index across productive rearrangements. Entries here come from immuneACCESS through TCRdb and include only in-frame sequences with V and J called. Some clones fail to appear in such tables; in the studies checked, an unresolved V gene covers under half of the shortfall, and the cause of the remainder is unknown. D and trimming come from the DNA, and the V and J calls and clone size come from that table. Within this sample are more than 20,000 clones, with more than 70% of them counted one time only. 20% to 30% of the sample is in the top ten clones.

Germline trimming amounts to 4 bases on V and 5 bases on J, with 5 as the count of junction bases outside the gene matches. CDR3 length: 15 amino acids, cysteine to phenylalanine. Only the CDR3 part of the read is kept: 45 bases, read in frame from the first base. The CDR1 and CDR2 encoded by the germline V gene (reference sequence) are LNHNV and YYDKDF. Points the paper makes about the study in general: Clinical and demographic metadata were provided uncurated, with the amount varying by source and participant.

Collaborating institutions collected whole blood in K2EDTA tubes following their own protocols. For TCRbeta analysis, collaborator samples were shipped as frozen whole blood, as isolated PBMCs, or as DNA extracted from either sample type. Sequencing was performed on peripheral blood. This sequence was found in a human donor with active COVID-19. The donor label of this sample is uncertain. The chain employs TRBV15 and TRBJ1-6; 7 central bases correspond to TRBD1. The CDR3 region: CATSTRQGDNSPLHF. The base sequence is TGTGCCACCAGCACTAGACAGGGAGATAATTCACCCCTCCACTTT. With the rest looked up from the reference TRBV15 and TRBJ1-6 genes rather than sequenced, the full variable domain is DAMVIQNPRYQVTQFGKPVTLSCSQTLNHNVMYWYQQKSSQAPKLLFHYYDKDFNNEADTPDNFQSRRPNTSFCFLDIRSPGLGDTAMYLCATSTRQGDNSPLHFGNGTRLTVT.